This is a list of T cell receptor beta chains from one sample in a study of blood T cell repertoires in COVID-19. TCRdb keeps only in-frame clones here, not all; method: immunoSEQ multiplex PCR. The repertoire has about 160,000 clones, 80% of them found once; the top ten carry around 3.2%. Material: PBMCs or T cells enriched from blood (not recorded which). These receptors all come from a woman in her sixties who had recovered from COVID-19. Both conserved end residues are part of each CDR3. The size field is filled for only some rows; it gives once, few, many or a size class.

clone size: once
V gene: TRBV18
J gene: TRBJ1-2
CDR3 protein: CASSPERGGNYGYTF

clone size: -
V gene: TRBV7-2
J gene: TRBJ1-3
CDR3 protein: CASSIQGSGNTIYF

clone size: -
V gene: TRBV5-1
J gene: TRBJ2-7
CDR3 protein: CASSLGQGTEQYF

clone size: -
V gene: TRBV30
J gene: TRBJ1-1
CDR3 protein: CAWTGDRRTEAFF

clone size: -
V gene: TRBV4-2
J gene: TRBJ1-3
CDR3 protein: CASSQGTGGTGNTIYF

clone size: -
V gene: TRBV6-4
J gene: TRBJ2-2
CDR3 protein: CASSGEEGSGELFF

clone size: -
V gene: TRBV7-6
J gene: TRBJ2-1
CDR3 protein: CASSSRGPNEQFF

clone size: -
V gene: TRBV18
J gene: TRBJ1-3
CDR3 protein: CASSPDPPSSGNTIYF

clone size: -
V gene: TRBV7-9
J gene: TRBJ1-2
CDR3 protein: CASSSDSTSYGYTF

clone size: -
V gene: TRBV12-1
J gene: TRBJ2-1
CDR3 protein: CASSPGTREFF

clone size: few
V gene: TRBV11-2
J gene: TRBJ1-6
CDR3 protein: CASSLGDRGWNSPLHF

clone size: -
V gene: TRBV9
J gene: TRBJ2-3
CDR3 protein: CASSVAAGANTDTQYF

clone size: -
V gene: TRBV2
J gene: TRBJ1-1
CDR3 protein: CASCFRVNTEAFF

clone size: many
V gene: TRBV11-2
J gene: TRBJ2-7
CDR3 protein: CASSGGVLSGTGRFSAF

clone size: -
V gene: TRBV5-5
J gene: TRBJ2-7
CDR3 protein: CASTEAAISSYEQYF

clone size: -
V gene: TRBV4-1
J gene: TRBJ1-5
CDR3 protein: CASSQEYSSNQPQHF

clone size: -
V gene: TRBV24-1
J gene: TRBJ2-1
CDR3 protein: CATSDWGGGNEQFF

clone size: -
V gene: TRBV9
J gene: TRBJ2-3
CDR3 protein: CASSVGAGSTDTQYF

clone size: -
V gene: TRBV15
J gene: TRBJ1-2
CDR3 protein: CATSRDYSSGLYGYTF

clone size: -
V gene: TRBV2
J gene: TRBJ2-1
CDR3 protein: CASILDSSYNEQFF

clone size: few
V gene: TRBV11-2
J gene: TRBJ2-3
CDR3 protein: CASSLVYSGGTDTQYF

clone size: -
V gene: TRBV5-1
J gene: TRBJ2-7
CDR3 protein: CASSGGTSGGLIYEQYF

clone size: once
V gene: TRBV10-2
J gene: TRBJ2-2
CDR3 protein: CASSDSWPNTGELFF

clone size: -
V gene: TRBV2
J gene: TRBJ2-2
CDR3 protein: CASRGSRLANTGELFF

clone size: -
V gene: TRBV27
J gene: TRBJ1-2
CDR3 protein: CASSWRRVGGYTF

clone size: -
V gene: TRBV7-2
J gene: TRBJ2-1
CDR3 protein: CASSSGTSGGPPGIEQFF

clone size: many
V gene: TRBV25-1
J gene: TRBJ1-5
CDR3 protein: CASSGYTGTGNQPQHF

clone size: -
V gene: TRBV4-2
J gene: TRBJ1-5
CDR3 protein: CASSPGAQISNQPQHF

clone size: -
V gene: TRBV27
J gene: TRBJ2-7
CDR3 protein: CASSLWAGNEQYF

clone size: -
V gene: TRBV18
J gene: TRBJ2-7
CDR3 protein: CASSGQGTYEQYF

clone size: -
V gene: TRBV9
J gene: TRBJ2-1
CDR3 protein: CASSVARGHDNEQFF

clone size: -
V gene: TRBV6-5
J gene: TRBJ2-7
CDR3 protein: CASRQTSGGLYEQYF

clone size: -
V gene: TRBV7-8
J gene: TRBJ1-2
CDR3 protein: CASSLFDRDRAERNYGYTF

clone size: -
V gene: TRBV2
J gene: TRBJ1-6
CDR3 protein: CASSLTGGAGNSPLHF

clone size: -
V gene: TRBV24-1
J gene: TRBJ1-5
CDR3 protein: CATSDGGNQPQHF

clone size: -
V gene: TRBV2
J gene: TRBJ2-7
CDR3 protein: CASSSSSYEQYF

clone size: -
V gene: TRBV18
J gene: TRBJ1-3
CDR3 protein: CASSKGAVSNTIYF

clone size: -
V gene: TRBV30
J gene: TRBJ1-2
CDR3 protein: CAWRQGGAPYDYGYTF

clone size: -
V gene: TRBV30
J gene: TRBJ2-7
CDR3 protein: CAWRRTGSSYEQYF

clone size: -
V gene: TRBV30
J gene: TRBJ2-5
CDR3 protein: CAWGSGDPGETQYF

clone size: -
V gene: TRBV12-5
J gene: TRBJ2-3
CDR3 protein: CASGGEGLPGRDTQYF

clone size: -
V gene: TRBV29-1
J gene: TRBJ2-7
CDR3 protein: CSVVAQGISYEQYF

clone size: few
V gene: TRBV2
J gene: TRBJ2-7
CDR3 protein: CASREAGSYEQYF

clone size: few
V gene: TRBV5-1
J gene: TRBJ1-1
CDR3 protein: CASSLDQGWNTEAFF

clone size: -
V gene: TRBV28
J gene: TRBJ1-5
CDR3 protein: CASHLGATYNQPQHF